This TCR beta chain was documented in a study of early T cells in non-severe SARS-CoV-2 infection (dated by TCRdb to about 2021). For the study in its entirety: Because TCR sequencing relied on bulk RNA taken from unsorted whole blood, pairing of alpha and beta chains was not possible. Beyond this particular receptor, the publication reports: VDJdb matching was skewed toward anti-spike CD8 responses and likely underestimated virus-specific expansions, missing private and CD4 specificities.

A word on this clonotype: Its antigen target is currently unknown. Per-base quality was not reported, and no clone a single base away is much larger than it.

The library was generated by 5' RACE. For sequencing, a NextSeq 500 was employed. The TCR library protocol attached unique molecular identifiers to individual cDNA molecules to correct for sequencing error and PCR bias. Both TCR alpha and beta chains were sequenced, and tight co-correlation was observed between alpha and beta sequence abundances in each sample. Processing in the source paper ran as follows. Decombinator V4 was used to annotate the V gene, J gene and CDR3 of the TCR sequences. Expanded TCRs were defined as changing significantly between any two time points under a Poisson model with p below 0.0001. Abundances of TCRs were expressed as counts per million after normalisation to the total number of TCRs sequenced in each sample. MAIT TCRs were defined by TRAV1-2 paired with TRAJ12, TRAJ20 or TRAJ33, and iNKT TCRs by TRAV10 paired with TRAJ18. VDJdb, accessed on 1 November 2021, was searched for TCRs annotated for CMV, EBV and SARS-CoV-2, and TCRs annotated for more than one antigen were excluded. TCRdb redid the processing of the public reads, applying fastp at Q25 and MiXCR, and retained in-frame beta chains. CDR3 protein duplicates are merged, each entry listing the most common genes and DNA. TCRdb's processing, not the authors', yielded these V and J calls. Present in this sample are about 58,000 distinct CDR3 sequences, 12% of which were seen just once. The ten top clones hold over 1% of the sample.

Reading the germline V gene (reference sequence) gives CDR1 SEHNR and CDR2 FQNEAQ. The CDR3 has 13 amino acids, counting the end cysteine and phenylalanine. Only CDR3 DNA remains: 39 bases, in frame from the first base. The junction shows trimming of 7 bases on V and 11 bases on J, plus 17 bases between the germline ends. Set within a cohort of healthcare workers in London, UK, this nested case-control study involved weekly PCR testing of nasopharyngeal swabs along with blood sampling. Healthcare workers were recruited between 23 and 31 March 2020, during the week of the UK lockdown, and were followed weekly for up to roughly 15 weeks.

The V and J segments used are TRBV7-9 and TRBJ1-4, with the D gene not confidently named. The sequence came from an adult who was a healthcare worker with PCR-confirmed SARS-CoV-2 infection or an uninfected control (not recorded which). The donor label of this sample is uncertain. The sample here was whole blood, taken at baseline. The nucleotides read TGTGCCAGCATGCCCCGGGCGGGAATGAAACTGTTTTTT. Its translation reads: CASMPRAGMKLFF.